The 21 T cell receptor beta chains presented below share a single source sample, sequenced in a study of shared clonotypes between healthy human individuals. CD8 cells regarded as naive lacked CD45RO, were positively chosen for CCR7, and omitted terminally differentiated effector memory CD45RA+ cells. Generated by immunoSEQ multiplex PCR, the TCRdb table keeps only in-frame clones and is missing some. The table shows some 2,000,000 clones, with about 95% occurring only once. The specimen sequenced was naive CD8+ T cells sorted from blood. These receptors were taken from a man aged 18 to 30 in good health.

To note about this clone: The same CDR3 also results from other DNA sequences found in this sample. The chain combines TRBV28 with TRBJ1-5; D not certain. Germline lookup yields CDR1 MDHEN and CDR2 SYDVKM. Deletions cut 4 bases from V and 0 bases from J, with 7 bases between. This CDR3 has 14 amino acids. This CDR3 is CASSWAVSNQPQHF. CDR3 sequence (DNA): TGTGCCAGCAGTTGGGCAGTTAGCAATCAGCCCCAGCATTTT.

CDR3 bases: TGCGCCAGCAGCCAAGAGGACGGACTCACGACGGAGGAGCAGTTCTTC. It specifies CASSQEDGLTTEEQFF. V and J are TRBV4-3 and TRBJ2-1; D is perhaps TRBD2 (5 bases). Germline V CDR1 and CDR2: LGHNA, YSLEER. The CDR3 is 16 amino acids. V lost 0 bases and J lost 10, with 19 bases in between.

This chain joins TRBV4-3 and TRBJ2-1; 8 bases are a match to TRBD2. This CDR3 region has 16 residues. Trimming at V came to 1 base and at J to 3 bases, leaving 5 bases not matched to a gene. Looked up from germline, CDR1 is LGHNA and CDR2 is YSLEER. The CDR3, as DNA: TGCGCCAGCAGCCAAGGAGCGGGAGTCGGCTACAATGAGCAGTTCTTC. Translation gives CASSQGAGVGYNEQFF.

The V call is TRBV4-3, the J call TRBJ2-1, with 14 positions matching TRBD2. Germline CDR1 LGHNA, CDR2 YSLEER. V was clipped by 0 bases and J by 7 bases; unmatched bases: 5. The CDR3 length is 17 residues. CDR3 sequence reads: CASSQEDGTSGRNEQFF. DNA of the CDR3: TGCGCCAGCAGCCAAGAGGACGGGACTAGCGGGAGAAATGAGCAGTTCTTC.

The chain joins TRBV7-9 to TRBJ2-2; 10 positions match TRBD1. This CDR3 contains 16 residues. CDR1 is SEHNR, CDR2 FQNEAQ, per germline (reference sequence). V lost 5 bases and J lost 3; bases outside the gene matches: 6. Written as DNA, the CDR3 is TGTGCCAGCAGCCAACCCGGGACAGGGGACACCGGGGAGCTGTTTTTT. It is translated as CASSQPGTGDTGELFF. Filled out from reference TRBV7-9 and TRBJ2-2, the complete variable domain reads DTGVSQNPRHKITKRGQNVTFRCDPISEHNRLYWYRQTLGQGPEFLTYFQNEAQLEKSRLLSDRFSAERPKGSFSTLEIQRTEQGDSAMYLCASSQPGTGDTGELFFGEGSRLTVL.

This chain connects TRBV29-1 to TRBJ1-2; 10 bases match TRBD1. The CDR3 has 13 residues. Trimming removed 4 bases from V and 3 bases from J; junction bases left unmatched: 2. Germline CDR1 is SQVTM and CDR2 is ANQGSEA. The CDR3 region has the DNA TGCAGCGTTGGGACAGGGGGTGACTATGGCTACACCTTC. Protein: CSVGTGGDYGYTF.

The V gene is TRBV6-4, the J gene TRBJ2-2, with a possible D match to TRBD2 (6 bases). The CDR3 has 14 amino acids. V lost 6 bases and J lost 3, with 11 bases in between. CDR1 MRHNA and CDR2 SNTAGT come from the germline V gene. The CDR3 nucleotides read TGTGCCAGCAGCGCGGGACTCTACACCGGGGAGCTGTTTTTT. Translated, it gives CASSAGLYTGELFF.

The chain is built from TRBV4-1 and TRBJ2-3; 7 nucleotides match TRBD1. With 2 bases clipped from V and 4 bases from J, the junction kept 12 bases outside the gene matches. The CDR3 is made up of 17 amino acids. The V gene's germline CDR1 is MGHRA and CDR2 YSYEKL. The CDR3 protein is CASSQYTTGVSADTQYF. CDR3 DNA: TGCGCCAGCAGCCAATACACCACAGGGGTATCCGCAGATACGCAGTATTTT.

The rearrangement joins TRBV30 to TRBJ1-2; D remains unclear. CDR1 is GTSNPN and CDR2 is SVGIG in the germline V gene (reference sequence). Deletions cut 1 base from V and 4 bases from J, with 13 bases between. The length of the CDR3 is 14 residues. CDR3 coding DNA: TGTGCCTGGAGTGGGCGAATGGTTGGCTATGGCTACACCTTC. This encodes CAWSGRMVGYGYTF.

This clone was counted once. The CDR3 nucleotides are TGCAGCGTTGACAGCGGGAGGGTGACAGATACGCAGTATTTT. The encoded protein is CSVDSGRVTDTQYF. The chain has TRBV29-1 and TRBJ2-3, with TRBD2 matching 10 bases. The CDR3 is made up of 14 amino acids. Trimming cost V 3 bases and J 3 bases; bases outside gene matches: 3. Germline CDR1 and CDR2: SQVTM and ANQGSEA.

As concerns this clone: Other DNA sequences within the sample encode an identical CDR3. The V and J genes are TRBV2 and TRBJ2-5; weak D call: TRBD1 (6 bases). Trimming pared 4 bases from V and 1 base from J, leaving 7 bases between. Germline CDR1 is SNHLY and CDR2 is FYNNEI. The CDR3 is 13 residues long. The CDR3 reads CASSVQGQETQYF. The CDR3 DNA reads TGTGCCAGCAGTGTACAGGGCCAAGAGACCCAGTACTTC.

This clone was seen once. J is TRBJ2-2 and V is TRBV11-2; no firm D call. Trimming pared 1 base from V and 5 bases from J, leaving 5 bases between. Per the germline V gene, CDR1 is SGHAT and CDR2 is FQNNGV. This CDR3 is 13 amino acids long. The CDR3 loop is CASSLAWTGELFF. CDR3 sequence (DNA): TGTGCCAGCAGCTTAGCATGGACCGGGGAGCTGTTTTTT.

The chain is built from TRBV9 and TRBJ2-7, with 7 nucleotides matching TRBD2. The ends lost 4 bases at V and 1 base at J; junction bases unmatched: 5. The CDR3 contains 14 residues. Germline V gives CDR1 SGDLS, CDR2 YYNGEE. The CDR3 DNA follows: TGTGCCAGCAGCTCCAGAGCGGGATCCTACGAGCAGTACTTC. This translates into CASSSRAGSYEQYF.

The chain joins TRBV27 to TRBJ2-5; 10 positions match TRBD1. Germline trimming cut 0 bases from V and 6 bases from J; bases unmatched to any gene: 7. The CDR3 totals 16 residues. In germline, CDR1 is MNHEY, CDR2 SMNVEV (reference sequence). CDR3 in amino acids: CASSLSPGTGEKTQYF. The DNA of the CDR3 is TGTGCCAGCAGTTTATCACCCGGGACAGGGGAAAAGACCCAGTACTTC.

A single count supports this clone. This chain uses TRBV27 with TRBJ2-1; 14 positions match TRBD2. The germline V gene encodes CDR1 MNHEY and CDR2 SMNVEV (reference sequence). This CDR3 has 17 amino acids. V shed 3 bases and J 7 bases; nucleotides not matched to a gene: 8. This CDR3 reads CASSLTSGRAPGNEQFF. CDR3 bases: TGTGCCAGCAGTTTGACTAGCGGGAGGGCCCCGGGGAATGAGCAGTTCTTC.

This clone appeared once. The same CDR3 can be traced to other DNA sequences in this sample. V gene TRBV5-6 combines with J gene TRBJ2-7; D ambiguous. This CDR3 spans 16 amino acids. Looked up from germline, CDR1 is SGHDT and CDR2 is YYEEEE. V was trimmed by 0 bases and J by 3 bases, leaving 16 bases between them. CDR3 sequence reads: CASSLGWQATSYEQYF. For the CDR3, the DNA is TGTGCCAGCAGCTTGGGGTGGCAGGCCACCAGCTACGAGCAGTACTTC.

This CDR3 reads CASSSPGRPETQYF. The CDR3 bases are TGTGCCAGCAGCTCGCCCGGGAGGCCGGAGACCCAGTACTTC. The chain recombines TRBV11-1 with TRBJ2-5, with 7 bases that match TRBD2. The CDR3 is made up of 14 amino acids. J lost 5 bases, V lost 4 bases, and 7 bases had no gene match. Germline CDR1 is SGHAT and CDR2 is FQDESV (reference sequence).

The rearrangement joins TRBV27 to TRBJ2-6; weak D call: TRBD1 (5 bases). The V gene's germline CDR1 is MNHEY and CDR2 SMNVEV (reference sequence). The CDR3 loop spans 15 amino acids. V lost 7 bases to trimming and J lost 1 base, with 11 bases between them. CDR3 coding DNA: TGTGCCAGCACCTTGTCAGGGTCTGGGGCCAACGTCCTGACTTTC. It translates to CASTLSGSGANVLTF.

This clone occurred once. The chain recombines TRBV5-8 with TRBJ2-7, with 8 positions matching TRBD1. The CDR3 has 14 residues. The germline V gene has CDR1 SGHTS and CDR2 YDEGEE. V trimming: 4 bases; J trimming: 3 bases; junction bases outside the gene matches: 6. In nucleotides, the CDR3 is TGTGCCAGCAGCGGCCGGGACAGGCTCTACGAGCAGTACTTC. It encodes CASSGRDRLYEQYF.

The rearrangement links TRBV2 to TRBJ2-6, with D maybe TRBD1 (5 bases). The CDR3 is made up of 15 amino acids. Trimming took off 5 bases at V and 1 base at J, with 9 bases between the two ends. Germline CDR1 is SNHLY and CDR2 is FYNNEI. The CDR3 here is CASSPPGSGANVLTF. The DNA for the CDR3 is TGTGCCAGCAGTCCCCCAGGGTCTGGGGCCAACGTCCTGACTTTC.

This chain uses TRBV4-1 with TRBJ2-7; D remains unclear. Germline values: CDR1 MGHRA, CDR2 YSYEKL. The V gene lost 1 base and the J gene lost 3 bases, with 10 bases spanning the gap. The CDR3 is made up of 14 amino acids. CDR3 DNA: TGCGCCAGCAGCCAAGCCGTCGGATTCTACGAGCAGTACTTC. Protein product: CASSQAVGFYEQYF.